Below are 29 T cell receptor beta chains sequenced from a single sample in a study of immune evolution from preneoplasia to lung adenocarcinoma. Here immunoSEQ multiplex PCR was the method, and the copy in TCRdb shows in-frame clones only, minus some. The data hold over 14,000 clones, with approximately 78% observed a single time. The sample was FFPE minimally invasive lung adenocarcinoma tissue. These receptors were collected from a person aged 70 to 85 with lung adenocarcinoma.

The chain uses TRBV27 and TRBJ2-1, with TRBD1 as a possible D gene (6 bases). The CDR3 extends over 16 amino acids. The germline V gene encodes CDR1 MNHEY and CDR2 SMNVEV (reference sequence). V was cut by 4 bases and J by 4 bases, with 17 bases left in between. The CDR3 DNA sequence: TGTGCCAGCAGTTCCCGGACAGTTATGATTTACAATGAGCAGTTCTTC. It yields the protein CASSSRTVMIYNEQFF.

In this sample, this clone turned up once. The rearrangement links TRBV7-9 to TRBJ1-1; the match to TRBD1 covers 12 bases. Trimming took 0 bases from V and 2 from J; bases not matched to a gene: 4. The length of the CDR3 is 17 residues. Germline loops: CDR1 SEHNR, CDR2 FQNEAQ (reference sequence). This CDR3 reads CASSLAGTGGINTEAFF. The CDR3 DNA follows: TGTGCCAGCAGCTTAGCCGGGACAGGGGGCATTAACACTGAAGCTTTCTTT.

Here the CDR3 reads CASTPERISTNEQFF. The CDR3 bases are TGTGCCAGTACCCCCGAAAGGATCAGCACTAATGAGCAGTTCTTC. The chain couples TRBV19 to TRBJ2-1; D gene unclear. With 7 bases removed from V and 7 bases from J, the gap between germline ends came to 20 bases. The CDR3 sequence is 15 residues long. Germline values: CDR1 LNHDA, CDR2 SQIVND (reference sequence).

This clone was seen a single time. The chain joins TRBV5-1 to TRBJ1-6; 8 nucleotides agree with TRBD1. This CDR3 spans 15 amino acids. Trimming cost V 4 bases and J 7 bases; bases outside gene matches: 7. Germline V gene data show CDR1 as SGHRS and CDR2 as YFSETQ. CDR3 protein: CASSLGQDKNSPLHF. The CDR3 bases are TGCGCCAGCAGCCTGGGACAGGACAAAAATTCACCCCTCCACTTT. Supplemented by reference TRBV5-1 and TRBJ1-6, the full variable domain reads KAGVTQTPRYLIKTRGQQVTLSCSPISGHRSVSWYQQTPGQGLQFLFEYFSETQRNKGNFPGRFSGRQFSNSRSEMNVSTLELGDSALYLCASSLGQDKNSPLHFGNGTRLTVT.

The gene calls are TRBV4-1 and TRBJ2-5, with D perhaps TRBD2 (6 bases). V was cut by 5 bases and J by 2 bases, with 9 bases left in between. The CDR3 covers 13 residues. Germline V CDR1 and CDR2: MGHRA, YSYEKL. The CDR3 here is CASSTGDQETQYF. As DNA, the CDR3 is TGCGCCAGCAGCACGGGGGATCAAGAGACCCAGTACTTC.

The chain employs TRBV6-5 and TRBJ2-1; D remains ambiguous. Per the germline V gene, CDR1 is MNHEY and CDR2 is SVGAGI. V dropped 5 bases and J dropped 0 bases, with 8 bases sitting between them. This CDR3 is built from 14 residues. CDR3 bases: TGTGCCAGCAGTACAGCAAGCTCCTACAATGAGCAGTTCTTC. Translating gives CASSTASSYNEQFF.

The chain employs TRBV5-4 and TRBJ1-1; D not certain. The V gene's germline CDR1 is SGHNT and CDR2 YYREEE (reference sequence). The CDR3 extends over 12 amino acids. V lost 0 bases to trimming and J lost 9 bases, with 9 bases between them. The CDR3 is CASSLVGRQAFF. The CDR3 coding sequence is TGTGCCAGCAGCTTGGTTGGCAGACAAGCTTTCTTT.

The chain combines TRBV28 with TRBJ1-1, with a weak D call TRBD1 (6 bases). V was clipped by 5 bases and J by 3 bases, with 19 bases between them. The length of the CDR3 is 16 residues. CDR1 is MDHEN, CDR2 SYDVKM, per germline. The CDR3 DNA is TGTGCCAGCAGTACAATAGGGGGGGAGGCTTACACTGAAGCTTTCTTT. Its protein product is CASSTIGGEAYTEAFF.

This clone occurred a few times. The chain combines TRBV5-8 with TRBJ1-1, with D possibly matching TRBD1 (5 bases). The germline V gene has CDR1 SGHTS and CDR2 YDEGEE. V lost 0 bases to trimming and J lost 11 bases, with 17 bases between them. CDR3 length: 14 amino acids. The CDR3 bases are TGTGCCAGCAGCTTGGATGGGGCGGCGTTGGATGCTTTCTTT. Translated: CASSLDGAALDAFF.

This chain connects TRBV7-9 to TRBJ1-4; D gene uncertain. V was pared by 6 bases and J by 5 bases, with 13 bases between. The CDR3 is 14 amino acids. Germline values: CDR1 SEHNR, CDR2 FQNEAQ (reference sequence). CDR3 bases: TGTGCCAGCAGTTCATCGGGCCGCAATGAAAAACTGTTTTTT. Protein sequence: CASSSSGRNEKLFF.

The chain recombines TRBV7-3 with TRBJ2-1, with 13 bases lining up with TRBD2. V gave up 4 bases and J gave up 7 bases; unmatched junction bases: 7. The germline gives CDR1 SGHTA, CDR2 FQGTGA. The CDR3 consists of 16 residues. Here the CDR3 reads CASSWTSGRTGNEQFF. CDR3 DNA: TGTGCCAGCAGCTGGACTAGCGGGAGAACGGGAAATGAGCAGTTCTTC.

The chain recombines TRBV29-1 with TRBJ1-2; D remains unclear. This CDR3 spans 12 amino acids. Looked up from germline, CDR1 is SQVTM and CDR2 is ANQGSEA. Trimming took 5 bases from V and 4 from J, leaving 11 bases between them. For the CDR3, the DNA is TGCAGCGTTCCAACAATGGGCTATGGCTACACCTTC. Encoded protein: CSVPTMGYGYTF.

This chain uses TRBV30 with TRBJ2-4; no clear D gene. The V gene lost 0 bases and the J gene lost 0 bases, with 6 bases spanning the gap. Germline loops: CDR1 GTSNPN, CDR2 SVGIG (reference sequence). The CDR3 loop spans 14 amino acids. In DNA, the CDR3 is TGTGCCTGGAGTGTCCCTGAAGCCAAAAACATTCAGTACTTC. This codes for CAWSVPEAKNIQYF.

The rearrangement uses TRBV2 and TRBJ1-1, with unresolved D. There are 11 residues in the CDR3. V dropped 6 bases and J dropped 4 bases, with 6 bases sitting between them. Germline V lookup: CDR1 SNHLY, CDR2 FYNNEI. CDR3 loop: CASRWVTEAFF. The DNA of the CDR3 is TGTGCCAGCAGATGGGTCACTGAAGCTTTCTTT.

This chain links TRBV28 with TRBJ2-7; D may be TRBD1 (6 bases). V was cut by 5 bases and J by 2 bases, with 19 bases left in between. Germline CDR1 is MDHEN and CDR2 is SYDVKM. The CDR3 is 16 residues long. Written as DNA, the CDR3 is TGTGCCAGCAGTCTCCGATCGGGACACCGGACCTACGAGCAGTACTTC. This sequence encodes CASSLRSGHRTYEQYF.

This clone appeared once. This chain joins TRBV10-1 and TRBJ2-7; TRBD2 agrees at 9 bases. Germline assignment: CDR1 WNHNN and CDR2 SYGVQD (reference sequence). The CDR3 has 14 residues. The junction had 5 bases not matched to a gene; V was cut back by 3 bases and J by 5 bases. CDR3 sequence: CASSERLAGHEQYF. The CDR3 DNA sequence: TGCGCCAGCAGTGAAAGGCTAGCGGGACACGAGCAGTACTTC.

This clone is a singleton in its sample. J is TRBJ1-5 and V is TRBV28; 7 nucleotides line up with TRBD1. V lost 2 bases and J lost 7; bases outside the gene matches: 8. The germline CDR1 and CDR2 sequences are MDHEN and SYDVKM. CDR3 length: 15 amino acids. This CDR3 reads CASSLAGGLWQPQHF. The DNA for the CDR3 is TGTGCCAGCAGTTTAGCAGGGGGTTTATGGCAGCCCCAGCATTTT.

Only a few counts were recorded for this clone. This rearrangement joins TRBV19 to TRBJ1-5, with unresolved D. V dropped 5 bases and J dropped 1 base, with 12 bases sitting between them. The CDR3 spans 15 residues. CDR1 and CDR2 from the germline V gene are LNHDA and SQIVND (reference sequence). The CDR3 bases are TGTGCCAGTAGTCCACACGGTGAGAGCAATCAGCCCCAGCATTTT. Encoded protein: CASSPHGESNQPQHF.

The chain is built from TRBV14 and TRBJ1-1; tentative D call: TRBD1 (5 bases). The CDR3 totals 14 residues. Deletions cut 6 bases from V and 11 bases from J, with 22 bases between. Germline V gene data show CDR1 as SGHDN and CDR2 as FVKESK. CDR3 nucleotide sequence: TGTGCCAGCAGACAAATCCTCCTAGGAGGGGAGGCTTTCTTT. Its translation is CASRQILLGGEAFF.

The chain carries TRBV7-8 and TRBJ1-4, with D maybe TRBD1 (6 bases). V was shortened by 5 bases and J by 7 bases, with 14 bases between the two germline ends. The CDR3 extends over 14 amino acids. Germline V lookup: CDR1 SGHVS, CDR2 FQNEAQ. CDR3 DNA: TGTGCCAGCAGCCTACAGGGATCAGGTGAAAAACTGTTTTTT. This codes for CASSLQGSGEKLFF.

This clone was seen a single time. The chain joins TRBV28 to TRBJ1-1; D unclear. The CDR3 is made up of 15 amino acids. Germline CDR1 and CDR2: MDHEN and SYDVKM. V lost 6 bases to trimming and J lost 0 bases, with 14 bases between them. The CDR3 region is CASRRADSMNTEAFF. CDR3 coding DNA: TGTGCCAGCAGACGGGCAGACTCCATGAACACTGAAGCTTTCTTT.

The chain carries TRBV28 and TRBJ2-7; D is perhaps TRBD1 (6 bases). Germline V gene sequence: CDR1 MDHEN, CDR2 SYDVKM. V was trimmed by 7 bases and J by 2 bases, leaving 9 bases between them. The CDR3 contains 12 residues. Here the CDR3 reads CASTGQTYEQYF. The CDR3 DNA is TGTGCCAGCACCGGACAGACCTACGAGCAGTACTTC.

Only a few counts were recorded for this clone. The genes are TRBV6-5 and TRBJ1-2; D is ambiguous. Germline V gene lookup returns CDR1 MNHEY and CDR2 SVGAGI. The length of the CDR3 is 12 residues. Trimming removed 6 bases from V and 4 bases from J, with 9 bases in between. The CDR3 loop reads CASSHDGYGYTF. As DNA, the CDR3 is TGTGCCAGCAGCCACGATGGCTATGGCTACACCTTC.

This clone was picked up one time. The gene calls are TRBV6-1 and TRBJ2-2; 9 bases are shared with TRBD1. From germline, CDR1 is MNHNS and CDR2 SASEGT. This CDR3 comprises 13 residues. V gave up 8 bases and J gave up 7 bases; unmatched junction bases: 5. Written as DNA, the CDR3 is TGTGCCAGCGCGGACAGGGGAGGCGGGGAGCTGTTTTTT. Protein sequence: CASADRGGGELFF.

The chain links TRBV10-2 to TRBJ2-3; D is perhaps TRBD2 (6 bases). V gave up 6 bases and J gave up 5 bases, with 21 bases separating them. Germline V lookup: CDR1 WSHSY, CDR2 SAAADI. The CDR3 consists of 16 residues. CDR3 DNA: TGCGCCAGCAGCGGCCGTTACGGCGGGGACCTAGATACGCAGTATTTT. Translation gives CASSGRYGGDLDTQYF.

The J gene is TRBJ1-1, the V gene TRBV10-3; TRBD1 agrees at 9 bases. This CDR3 has 14 residues. V shed 6 bases, J shed 1 base, and the junction held 3 bases outside the gene matches. The germline gives CDR1 ENHRY, CDR2 SYGVKD. Written as DNA, the CDR3 is TGTGCCATCAGCGCGGGACAGGGGAACACTGAAGCTTTCTTT. This gives the protein CAISAGQGNTEAFF.

The rearrangement uses TRBV11-2 and TRBJ2-1; D unclear. The germline gives CDR1 SGHAT, CDR2 FQNNGV. There are 10 residues in the CDR3. Between the trimmed V and J ends, which lost 4 bases and 5 bases, there was a span of 0 bases. CDR3 amino acids: CASSYNEQFF. DNA of the CDR3: TGTGCCAGCAGCTACAATGAGCAGTTCTTC.

CDR3 protein: CASSQSQGLDEQFF. The DNA for the CDR3 is TGCGCCAGCAGTCAATCACAGGGTCTCGATGAGCAGTTCTTC. This sequence joins TRBV23-1 and TRBJ2-1; D possibly corresponds to TRBD1 (6 bases). TRBV23-1 is classed as an ORF, of uncertain function. The V and J ends lost 0 bases and 8 bases respectively, with 11 bases between them. CDR3 length equals 14 residues.

The chain uses TRBV30 and TRBJ2-5; TRBD1 is a possible D gene (6 bases). The V end was cut by 5 bases, the J end by 1 base, with 8 bases between. CDR1 is GTSNPN and CDR2 is SVGIG in the germline V gene (reference sequence). CDR3 size: 12 residues. This chain's CDR3 is CAWGDTQETQYF. In DNA form, the CDR3 reads TGTGCCTGGGGGGACACCCAAGAGACCCAGTACTTC. The full variable domain, its missing parts supplied by reference TRBV30 and TRBJ2-5, is SQTIHQWPATLVQPVGSPLSLECTVEGTSNPNLYWYRQAAGRGLQLLFYSVGIGQISSEVPQNLSASRPQDRQFILSSKKLLLSDSGFYLCAWGDTQETQYFGPGTRLLVL.